A selection of T cell receptor beta chains follows, all from one sample in a study of shared clonotypes between healthy human individuals. TCRdb's table, derived via immunoSEQ multiplex PCR, lists solely in-frame clones and lacks some. The data contain just over 2,000,000 clones, 85% to 95% of them singletons. The specimen was naive CD4+ T cells sorted from blood. The receptors were gathered from a man between 18 and 29 years old in good health. The CDR3 runs from the conserved cysteine through the conserved F or W. Fields, in order: clone size, D gene, J gene, V gene, CDR3 DNA, CDR3 protein. The D gene is left open where the match is weak. Not all rows give a size; the values are once, few, many and, for expanded clones, a class.

size: NA; D: NA; J: TRBJ2-7; V: TRBV18; DNA: TGTGCCAGCTCACCACTAAGCGGGACATCCTACGAGCAGTACTTC; CDR3: CASSPLSGTSYEQYF
size: few; D: TRBD2; J: TRBJ2-2; V: TRBV7-2; DNA: TGTGCCAGCAGCTTAGCTGGACTAGCGAACACCGGGGAGCTGTTTTTT; CDR3: CASSLAGLANTGELFF
size: NA; D: NA; J: TRBJ1-1; V: TRBV20-1; DNA: TGCAGTGCCACGGGCGGAACTGAAGCTTTCTTT; CDR3: CSATGGTEAFF
size: NA; D: NA; J: TRBJ2-6; V: TRBV7-2; DNA: TGTGCCAGCACCTCGGGGACTTCTGGGGCCAACGTCCTGACTTTC; CDR3: CASTSGTSGANVLTF
size: NA; D: NA; J: TRBJ2-5; V: TRBV7-9; DNA: TGTGCCAGCAGCCAAAGGACAGTACAAGAGACCCAGTACTTC; CDR3: CASSQRTVQETQYF
size: NA; D: TRBD2; J: TRBJ2-7; V: TRBV18; DNA: TGTGCCAGCTCACCGGCAAGCGGGGGTTCCTACGAGCAGTACTTC; CDR3: CASSPASGGSYEQYF
size: NA; D: NA; J: TRBJ2-1; V: TRBV20-1; DNA: TGCAGTCCCATTGAGAATGAGCAGTTCTTC; CDR3: CSPIENEQFF
size: NA; D: TRBD2; J: TRBJ2-3; V: TRBV7-2; DNA: TGTGCCAGCAGCCTCTGGGACTATGATACAGATACGCAGTATTTT; CDR3: CASSLWDYDTDTQYF
size: NA; D: TRBD1; J: TRBJ1-5; V: TRBV28; DNA: TGTGCCAGCAGTCGTGGCGGGACAGGGGATAGCAATCAGCCCCAGCATTTT; CDR3: CASSRGGTGDSNQPQHF
size: NA; D: NA; J: TRBJ2-6; V: TRBV2; DNA: TGTGCCAGCAGCGGGGACACGACTGGGGCCAACGTCCTGACTTTC; CDR3: CASSGDTTGANVLTF
size: NA; D: NA; J: TRBJ1-4; V: TRBV30; DNA: TGTGCCTGGAGTATAGGTGAAAAACTGTTTTTT; CDR3: CAWSIGEKLFF
size: NA; D: NA; J: TRBJ2-5; V: TRBV2; DNA: TGTGCCAGCGTATTAGGGGAGACCCAGTACTTC; CDR3: CASVLGETQYF
size: NA; D: NA; J: TRBJ1-1; V: TRBV7-2; DNA: TGTGCCAGCAGCTTAGTTCCCGTCCCTGGGGGGGAGGAAGCTTTCTTT; CDR3: CASSLVPVPGGEEAFF
size: NA; D: TRBD1; J: TRBJ2-2; V: TRBV6-6; DNA: TGTGCCAGCAGGACAGGGGGAATGAACACCGGGGAGCTGTTTTTT; CDR3: CASRTGGMNTGELFF
size: NA; D: TRBD1; J: TRBJ1-5; V: TRBV7-2; DNA: TGTGCCAGCTCCGACAGGGTTCTTCATCAGCCCCAGCATTTT; CDR3: CASSDRVLHQPQHF
size: NA; D: NA; J: TRBJ2-5; V: TRBV11-2; DNA: TGTGCCAGCAGGTTAATTCGAGATGAAACCCAGTACTTC; CDR3: CASRLIRDETQYF
size: NA; D: TRBD1; J: TRBJ2-1; V: TRBV30; DNA: TGTGCCTGGCGACAGGGGTCGGTGGGTGAGCAGTTCTTC; CDR3: CAWRQGSVGEQFF
size: NA; D: NA; J: TRBJ1-3; V: TRBV2; DNA: TGTGCCAGCAGGGAACAGTCGAGCTCTGGAAACACCATATATTTT; CDR3: CASREQSSSGNTIYF
size: NA; D: NA; J: TRBJ1-1; V: TRBV25-1; DNA: TGTGCCAGCAGTGCGGCCACCGAGAACACTGAAGCTTTCTTT; CDR3: CASSAATENTEAFF
size: NA; D: NA; J: TRBJ1-1; V: TRBV5-1; DNA: TGCGCCAGCAGCTCGCAGGGGATCGGCACTGAAGCTTTCTTT; CDR3: CASSSQGIGTEAFF
size: NA; D: TRBD1; J: TRBJ2-5; V: TRBV7-2; DNA: TGTGCCAGCACCACAGGACAGGGGCTTATCGGGGAGACCCAGTACTTC; CDR3: CASTTGQGLIGETQYF
size: NA; D: NA; J: TRBJ2-5; V: TRBV7-9; DNA: TGTGCCAGCAGCTTAAATGTCGGGGAGACCCAGTACTTC; CDR3: CASSLNVGETQYF
size: once; D: NA; J: TRBJ1-6; V: TRBV7-3; DNA: TGTGCCAGCAGCTCCGGGACCGACCGGAGGGCGAATTCACCCCTCCACTTT; CDR3: CASSSGTDRRANSPLHF
size: NA; D: NA; J: TRBJ1-5; V: TRBV28; DNA: TGTGCCAGCAGGGTGGGTAGCAATCAGCCCCAGCATTTT; CDR3: CASRVGSNQPQHF
size: NA; D: TRBD1; J: TRBJ2-7; V: TRBV10-1; DNA: TGCGCCAGCAGTGAACAGGGGGTTCCCTACGAGCAGTACTTC; CDR3: CASSEQGVPYEQYF
size: NA; D: TRBD2; J: TRBJ2-7; V: TRBV4-1; DNA: TGCGCCAGCAGCTCAATCGTTTTTTTGGGACTATCGAATGAGCAGTACTTC; CDR3: CASSSIVFLGLSNEQYF
size: NA; D: NA; J: TRBJ2-1; V: TRBV7-6; DNA: TGTGCCAGCAGCCGAGCGGAGTACAATGAGCAGTTCTTC; CDR3: CASSRAEYNEQFF
size: NA; D: TRBD2; J: TRBJ2-2; V: TRBV9; DNA: TGTGCCAGCAGCGTAGAAAGCGGGATATTCACCGGGGAGCTGTTTTTT; CDR3: CASSVESGIFTGELFF
size: NA; D: NA; J: TRBJ1-2; V: TRBV7-9; DNA: TGTGCCAGCAGCTTAGCCGCAAACTATGGCTACACCTTC; CDR3: CASSLAANYGYTF
size: NA; D: TRBD1; J: TRBJ1-1; V: TRBV25-1; DNA: TGTGCCAGCAGACCAACTCGACAGGGGCAGAACACTGAAGCTTTCTTT; CDR3: CASRPTRQGQNTEAFF
size: NA; D: TRBD1; J: TRBJ2-2; V: TRBV4-3; DNA: TGCGCCAGCAGCCAAGATAGGGGACAGGGGGCGTCCGGGGAGCTGTTTTTT; CDR3: CASSQDRGQGASGELFF
size: NA; D: NA; J: TRBJ2-5; V: TRBV5-8; DNA: TGTGCCAGCAGCCGAACTCGGACTACCCAGTACTTC; CDR3: CASSRTRTTQYF
size: once; D: NA; J: TRBJ2-1; V: TRBV19; DNA: TGTGCCAGTAGTATAAACGGCGGGTTGTACAATGAGCAGTTCTTC; CDR3: CASSINGGLYNEQFF
size: NA; D: NA; J: TRBJ1-2; V: TRBV6-1; DNA: TGTGCCAGCAGTGAAGTACGGCCGGTCTATGGCTACACCTTC; CDR3: CASSEVRPVYGYTF
size: NA; D: TRBD2; J: TRBJ2-5; V: TRBV11-3; DNA: TGTGCCAGCAGCTTATCTACGGCAGCGGGGTGGGAGACCCAGTACTTC; CDR3: CASSLSTAAGWETQYF